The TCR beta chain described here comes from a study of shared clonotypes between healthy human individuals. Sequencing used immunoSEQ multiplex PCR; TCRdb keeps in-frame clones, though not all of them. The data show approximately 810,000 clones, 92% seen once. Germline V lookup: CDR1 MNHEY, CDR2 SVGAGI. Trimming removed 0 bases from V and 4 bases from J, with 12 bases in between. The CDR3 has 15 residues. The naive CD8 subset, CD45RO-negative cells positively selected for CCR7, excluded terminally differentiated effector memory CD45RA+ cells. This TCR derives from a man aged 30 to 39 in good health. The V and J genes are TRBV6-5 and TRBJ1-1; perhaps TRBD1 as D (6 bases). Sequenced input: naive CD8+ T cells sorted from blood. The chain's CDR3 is CASSYSMGAGTEAFF. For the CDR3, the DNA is TGTGCCAGCAGTTACTCGATGGGGGCGGGCACTGAAGCTTTCTTT.